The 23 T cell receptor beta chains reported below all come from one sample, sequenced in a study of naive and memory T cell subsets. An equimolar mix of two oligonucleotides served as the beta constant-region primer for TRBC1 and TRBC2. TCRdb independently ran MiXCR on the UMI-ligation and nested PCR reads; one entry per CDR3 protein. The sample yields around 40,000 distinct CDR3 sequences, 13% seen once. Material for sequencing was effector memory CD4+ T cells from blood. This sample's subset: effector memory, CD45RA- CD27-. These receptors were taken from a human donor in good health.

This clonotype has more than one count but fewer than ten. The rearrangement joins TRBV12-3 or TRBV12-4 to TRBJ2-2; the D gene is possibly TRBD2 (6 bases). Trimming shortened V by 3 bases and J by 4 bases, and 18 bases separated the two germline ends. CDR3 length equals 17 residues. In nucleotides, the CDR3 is TGTGCCAGCAGTTTTCCCATGGGAGGAAGGAGCACCGGGGAGCTGTTTTTT. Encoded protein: CASSFPMGGRSTGELFF.

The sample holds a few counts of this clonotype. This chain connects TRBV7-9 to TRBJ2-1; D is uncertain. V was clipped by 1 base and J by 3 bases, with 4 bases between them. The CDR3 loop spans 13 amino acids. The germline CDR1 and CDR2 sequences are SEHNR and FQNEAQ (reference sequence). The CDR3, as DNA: TGTGCCAGCAGCTTAGGGTTCTACAATGAGCAGTTCTTC. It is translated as CASSLGFYNEQFF.

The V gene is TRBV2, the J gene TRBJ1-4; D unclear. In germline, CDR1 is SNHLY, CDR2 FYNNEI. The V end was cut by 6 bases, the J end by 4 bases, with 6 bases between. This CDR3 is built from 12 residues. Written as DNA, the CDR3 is TGTGCCAGCAGAGGGAATAATGAAAAACTGTTTTTT. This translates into CASRGNNEKLFF.

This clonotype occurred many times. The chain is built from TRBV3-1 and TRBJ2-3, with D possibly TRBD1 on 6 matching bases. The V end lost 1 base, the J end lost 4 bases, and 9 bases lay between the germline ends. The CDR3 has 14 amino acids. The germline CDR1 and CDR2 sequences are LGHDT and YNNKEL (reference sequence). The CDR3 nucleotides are TGTGCCAGCAGCCAAGGTTCAGGGGCAGATACGCAGTATTTT. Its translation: CASSQGSGADTQYF.

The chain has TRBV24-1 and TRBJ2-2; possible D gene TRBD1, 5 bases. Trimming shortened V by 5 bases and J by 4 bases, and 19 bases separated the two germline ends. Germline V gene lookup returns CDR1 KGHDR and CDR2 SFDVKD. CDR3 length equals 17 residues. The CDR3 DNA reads TGTGCCACCAGTGGGATAGGGAAGGGGTACGGCACCGGGGAGCTGTTTTTT. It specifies CATSGIGKGYGTGELFF.

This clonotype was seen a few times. The CDR3 is CASSLNSGTDTQYF. The CDR3 DNA reads as TGTGCCAGCAGCTTAAATAGCGGGACAGATACGCAGTATTTT. The chain combines TRBV11-2 with TRBJ2-3; 7 bases map to TRBD2. V was clipped by 2 bases and J by 3 bases; unmatched bases: 2. This CDR3 comprises 14 residues. Germline loops: CDR1 SGHAT, CDR2 FQNNGV.

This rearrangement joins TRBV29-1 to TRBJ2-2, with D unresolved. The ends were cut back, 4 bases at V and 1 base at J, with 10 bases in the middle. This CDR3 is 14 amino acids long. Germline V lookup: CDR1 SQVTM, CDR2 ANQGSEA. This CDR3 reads CSVVPDKNTGELFF. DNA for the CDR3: TGCAGCGTTGTTCCCGACAAGAACACCGGGGAGCTGTTTTTT.

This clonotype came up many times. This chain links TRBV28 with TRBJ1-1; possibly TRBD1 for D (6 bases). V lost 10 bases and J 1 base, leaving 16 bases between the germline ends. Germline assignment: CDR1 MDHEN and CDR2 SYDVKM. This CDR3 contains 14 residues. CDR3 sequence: CATGGTGRNTEAFF. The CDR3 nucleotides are TGTGCCACAGGAGGAACAGGGCGGAACACTGAAGCTTTCTTT.

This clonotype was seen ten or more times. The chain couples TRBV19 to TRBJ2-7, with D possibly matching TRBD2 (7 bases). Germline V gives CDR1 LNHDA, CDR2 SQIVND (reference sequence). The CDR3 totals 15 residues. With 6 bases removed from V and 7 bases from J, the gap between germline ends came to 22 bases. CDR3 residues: CASSRGASGGGEQYF. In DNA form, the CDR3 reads TGTGCCAGTAGCCGGGGGGCTAGCGGAGGAGGGGAGCAGTACTTC.

The CDR3 sequence is CASSQDRGLNTEAFF. The CDR3 nucleotides read TGTGCCAGCAGTCAGGACAGGGGATTGAACACTGAAGCTTTCTTT. V usage is TRBV6-5 and J usage is TRBJ1-1; 9 nucleotides agree with TRBD1. Germline lookup yields CDR1 MNHEY and CDR2 SVGAGI. Trimming cost V 5 bases and J 0 bases; bases outside gene matches: 4. CDR3 length equals 15 residues.

The CDR3 DNA sequence: TGTGCCAGCAGCCAGGGACAGGGGATAACTACGGGCGAGCAGTACTTC. Translation gives CASSQGQGITTGEQYF. V and J are TRBV7-9 and TRBJ2-7, with 10 bases identical to TRBD1. CDR3 length equals 16 residues. V gave up 5 bases and J gave up 6 bases; unmatched junction bases: 13. CDR1 and CDR2 from the germline V gene are SEHNR and FQNEAQ (reference sequence).

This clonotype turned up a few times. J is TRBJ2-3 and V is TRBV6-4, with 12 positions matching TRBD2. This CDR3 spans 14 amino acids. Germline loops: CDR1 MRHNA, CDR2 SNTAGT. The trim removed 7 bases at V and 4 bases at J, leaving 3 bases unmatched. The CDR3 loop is CASKTSGSSDTQYF. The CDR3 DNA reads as TGTGCCAGCAAGACTAGCGGGAGTTCAGATACGCAGTATTTT.

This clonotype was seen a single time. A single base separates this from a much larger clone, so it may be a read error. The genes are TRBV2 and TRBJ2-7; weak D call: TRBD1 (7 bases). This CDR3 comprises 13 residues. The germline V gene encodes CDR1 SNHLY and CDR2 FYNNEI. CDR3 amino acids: CARSRGVSYEQYF. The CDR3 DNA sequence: TGTGCCCGCAGCAGGGGGGTCTCCTACGAGCAGTACTTC. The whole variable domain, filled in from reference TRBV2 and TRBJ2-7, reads EPEVTQTPSHQVTQMGQEVILRCVPISNHLYFYWYRQILGQKVEFLVSFYNNEISEKSEIFDDQFSVERPDGSNFTLKIRSTKLEDSAMYFCARSRGVSYEQYFGPGTRLTVT.

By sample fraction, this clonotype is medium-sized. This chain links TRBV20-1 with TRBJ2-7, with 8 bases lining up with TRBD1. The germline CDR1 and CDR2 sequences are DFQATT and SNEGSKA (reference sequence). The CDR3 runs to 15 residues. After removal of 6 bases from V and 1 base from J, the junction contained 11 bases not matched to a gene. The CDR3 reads CSATTGTGGSYEQYF. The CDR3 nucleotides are TGCAGTGCAACGACCGGGACAGGTGGTTCCTACGAGCAGTACTTC.

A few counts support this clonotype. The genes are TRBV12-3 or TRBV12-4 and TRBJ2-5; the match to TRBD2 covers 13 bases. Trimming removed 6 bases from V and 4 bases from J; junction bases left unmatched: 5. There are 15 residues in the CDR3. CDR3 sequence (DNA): TGTGCCAGCAGCTCACTAGCGGGAGGGCCAGAGACCCAGTACTTC. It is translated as CASSSLAGGPETQYF.

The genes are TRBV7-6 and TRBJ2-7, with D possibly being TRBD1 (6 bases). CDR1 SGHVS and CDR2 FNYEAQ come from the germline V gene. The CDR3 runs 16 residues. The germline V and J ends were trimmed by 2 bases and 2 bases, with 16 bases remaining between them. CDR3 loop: CASSLFGVQGAYEQYF. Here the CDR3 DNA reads TGTGCCAGCAGCTTATTTGGGGTACAGGGAGCCTACGAGCAGTACTTC.

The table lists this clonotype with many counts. CDR3 bases: TGTGCCAGCTCACCACCCGTTGCGGGAGAGGATGAGCAGTTCTTC. It translates to CASSPPVAGEDEQFF. The V and J genes are TRBV18 and TRBJ2-1; 7 positions agree with TRBD2. This CDR3 is built from 15 residues. Trimming at V came to 0 bases and at J to 8 bases, leaving 7 bases not matched to a gene. CDR1 and CDR2 (germline): KGHSH, LQKENI.

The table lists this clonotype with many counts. CDR3 sequence: CSATPPGPRNSPLHF. The DNA for the CDR3 is TGCAGTGCTACTCCCCCGGGACCCCGGAATTCACCCCTCCACTTT. The chain couples TRBV20-1 to TRBJ1-6, with D possibly matching TRBD1 (5 bases). V was cut by 4 bases and J by 7 bases, with 17 bases left in between. The CDR3 totals 15 residues. Germline V gene sequence: CDR1 DFQATT, CDR2 SNEGSKA (reference sequence).

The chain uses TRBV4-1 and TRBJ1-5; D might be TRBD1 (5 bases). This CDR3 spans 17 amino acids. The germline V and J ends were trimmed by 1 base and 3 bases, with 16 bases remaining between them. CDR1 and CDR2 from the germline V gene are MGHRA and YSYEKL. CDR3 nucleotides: TGCGCCAGCAGCCAAGTAGGTTACGGACACTCCAATCAGCCCCAGCATTTT. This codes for CASSQVGYGHSNQPQHF.

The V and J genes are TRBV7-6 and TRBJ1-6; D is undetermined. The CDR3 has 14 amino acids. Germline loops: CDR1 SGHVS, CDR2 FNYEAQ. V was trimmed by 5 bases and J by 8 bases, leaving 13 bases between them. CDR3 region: CASSARARDSPLHF. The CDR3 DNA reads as TGTGCCAGCAGCGCAAGGGCCCGAGATTCACCCCTCCACTTT.

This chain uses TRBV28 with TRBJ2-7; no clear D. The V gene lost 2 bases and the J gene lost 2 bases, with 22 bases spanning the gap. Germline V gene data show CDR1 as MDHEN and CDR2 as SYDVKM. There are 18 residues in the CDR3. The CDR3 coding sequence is TGTGCCAGCAGTTTAGTCTCCTTCGTTGATGAGGAAGCCTACGAGCAGTACTTC. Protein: CASSLVSFVDEEAYEQYF.

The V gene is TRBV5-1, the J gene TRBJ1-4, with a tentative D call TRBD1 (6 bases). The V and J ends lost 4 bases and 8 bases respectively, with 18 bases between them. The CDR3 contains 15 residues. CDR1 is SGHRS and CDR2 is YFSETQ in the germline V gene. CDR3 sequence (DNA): TGCGCCAGCAGCAAGAGGACAGCGTCGGAAGAAAAACTGTTTTTT. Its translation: CASSKRTASEEKLFF.

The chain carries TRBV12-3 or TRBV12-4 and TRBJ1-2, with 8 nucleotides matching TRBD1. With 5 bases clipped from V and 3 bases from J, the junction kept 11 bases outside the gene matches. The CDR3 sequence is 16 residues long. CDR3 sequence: CASSPYRMTGDYGYTF. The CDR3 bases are TGTGCCAGCAGTCCGTACCGGATGACAGGGGACTATGGCTACACCTTC.